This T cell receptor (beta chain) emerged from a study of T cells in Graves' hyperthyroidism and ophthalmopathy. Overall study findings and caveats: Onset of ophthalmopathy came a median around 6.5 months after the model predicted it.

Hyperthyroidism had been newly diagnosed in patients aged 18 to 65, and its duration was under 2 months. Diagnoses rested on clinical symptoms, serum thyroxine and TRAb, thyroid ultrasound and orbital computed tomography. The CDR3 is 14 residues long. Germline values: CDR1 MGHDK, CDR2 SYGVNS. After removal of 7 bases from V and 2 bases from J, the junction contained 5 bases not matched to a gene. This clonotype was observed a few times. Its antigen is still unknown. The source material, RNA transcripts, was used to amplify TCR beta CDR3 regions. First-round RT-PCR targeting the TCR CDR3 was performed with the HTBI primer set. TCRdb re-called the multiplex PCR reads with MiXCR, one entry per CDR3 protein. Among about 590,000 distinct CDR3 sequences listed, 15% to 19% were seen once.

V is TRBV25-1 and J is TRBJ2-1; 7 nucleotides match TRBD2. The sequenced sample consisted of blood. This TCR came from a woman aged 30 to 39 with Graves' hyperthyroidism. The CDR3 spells CASTSGDPYNEQFF. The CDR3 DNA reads TGTGCCAGCACAAGCGGGGACCCCTACAATGAGCAGTTCTTC.